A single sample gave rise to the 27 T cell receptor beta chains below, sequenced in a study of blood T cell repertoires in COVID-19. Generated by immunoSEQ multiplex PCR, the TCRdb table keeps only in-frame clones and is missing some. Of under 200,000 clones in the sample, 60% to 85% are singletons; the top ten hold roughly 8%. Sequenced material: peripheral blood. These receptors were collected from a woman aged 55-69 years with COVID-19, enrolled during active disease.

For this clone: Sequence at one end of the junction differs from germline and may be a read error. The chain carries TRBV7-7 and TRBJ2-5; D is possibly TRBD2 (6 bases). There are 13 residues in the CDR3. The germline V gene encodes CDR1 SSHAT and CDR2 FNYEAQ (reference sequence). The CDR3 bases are TGTGCTAGCAGCCGGGAGAGGAGGGAGACCCAGTACTTC. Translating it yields CASSRERRETQYF.

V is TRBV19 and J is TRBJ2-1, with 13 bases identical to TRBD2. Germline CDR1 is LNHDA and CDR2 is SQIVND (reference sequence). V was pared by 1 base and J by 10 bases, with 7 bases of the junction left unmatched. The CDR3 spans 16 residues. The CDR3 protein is CASSIGTSGRKTEQFF. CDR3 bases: TGTGCCAGTAGTATAGGGACTAGCGGGAGAAAAACCGAGCAGTTCTTC.

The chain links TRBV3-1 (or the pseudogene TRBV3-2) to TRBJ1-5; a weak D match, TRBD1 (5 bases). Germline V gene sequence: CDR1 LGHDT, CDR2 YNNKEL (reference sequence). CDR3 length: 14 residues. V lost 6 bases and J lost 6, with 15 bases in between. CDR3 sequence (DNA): TGTGCCAGCAGTCCCAGGAGCGGGACTCAGCCCCAGCATTTT. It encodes CASSPRSGTQPQHF.

The CDR3 DNA is TGTGCCAGCAGCACACGGACAGGGATTAATGAAAAACTGTTTTTT. As protein: CASSTRTGINEKLFF. V is TRBV9 and J is TRBJ1-4; 8 bases line up with TRBD1. Germline loops: CDR1 SGDLS, CDR2 YYNGEE. Losses at the gene ends were 4 bases for V and 4 bases for J; bases not matched to a gene: 6. This CDR3 is built from 15 residues.

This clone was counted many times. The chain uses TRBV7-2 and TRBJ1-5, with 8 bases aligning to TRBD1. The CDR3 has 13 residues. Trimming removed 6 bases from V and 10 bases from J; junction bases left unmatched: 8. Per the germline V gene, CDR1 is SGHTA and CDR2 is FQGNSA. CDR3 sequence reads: CASSPDRVKPQHF. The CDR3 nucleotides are TGTGCCAGCAGTCCGGACAGGGTCAAACCCCAGCATTTT.

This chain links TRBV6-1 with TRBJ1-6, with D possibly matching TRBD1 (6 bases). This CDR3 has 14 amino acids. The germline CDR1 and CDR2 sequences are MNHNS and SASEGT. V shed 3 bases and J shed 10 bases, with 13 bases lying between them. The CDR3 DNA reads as TGTGCCAGCAGTGATGGCCCAGGGGAGTCACCCCTCCACTTT. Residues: CASSDGPGESPLHF.

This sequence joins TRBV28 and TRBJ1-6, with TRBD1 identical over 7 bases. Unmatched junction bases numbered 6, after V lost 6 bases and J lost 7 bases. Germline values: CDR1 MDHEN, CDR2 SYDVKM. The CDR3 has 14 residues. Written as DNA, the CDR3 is TGTGCCAGCAGCCTGACAGGGCTAAATTCACCCCTCCACTTT. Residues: CASSLTGLNSPLHF.

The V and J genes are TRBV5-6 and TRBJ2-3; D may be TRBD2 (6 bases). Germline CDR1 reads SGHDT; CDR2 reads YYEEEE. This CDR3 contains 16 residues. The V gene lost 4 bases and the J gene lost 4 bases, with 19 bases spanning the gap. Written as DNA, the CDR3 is TGTGCCAGCAGCCTCTTGTCGGCGGGGATTGCAGATACGCAGTATTTT. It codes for CASSLLSAGIADTQYF.

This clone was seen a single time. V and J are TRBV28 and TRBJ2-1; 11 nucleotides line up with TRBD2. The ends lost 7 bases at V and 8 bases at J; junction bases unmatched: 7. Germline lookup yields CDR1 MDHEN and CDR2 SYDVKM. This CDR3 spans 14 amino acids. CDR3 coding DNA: TGTGCCAGCACCAGGGCTAGCGGGAGGCATGAGCAGTTCTTC. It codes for CASTRASGRHEQFF. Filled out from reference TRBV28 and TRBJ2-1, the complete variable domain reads DVKVTQSSRYLVKRTGEKVFLECVQDMDHENMFWYRQDPGLGLRLIYFSYDVKMKEKGDIPEGYSVSREKKERFSLILESASTNQTSMYLCASTRASGRHEQFFGPGTRLTVL.

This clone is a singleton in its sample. For the CDR3, the DNA is TGTGCCAGCACCCCAAGACAGGCTAACTATGGCTACACCTTC. Translation gives CASTPRQANYGYTF. The chain has TRBV6-5 and TRBJ1-2, with a possible D match to TRBD1 (6 bases). The germline V and J ends were trimmed by 7 bases and 0 bases, with 12 bases remaining between them. The CDR3 consists of 14 residues. Germline values: CDR1 MNHEY, CDR2 SVGAGI.

The chain's CDR3 is CASSMRTGGLGYTF. The CDR3 DNA is TGTGCCAGTAGTATGCGGACAGGGGGATTGGGCTACACCTTC. This chain links TRBV19 with TRBJ1-2, with 10 bases identical to TRBD1. V gave up 3 bases and J gave up 8 bases; unmatched junction bases: 6. In germline, CDR1 is LNHDA, CDR2 SQIVND (reference sequence). This CDR3 region has 14 residues.

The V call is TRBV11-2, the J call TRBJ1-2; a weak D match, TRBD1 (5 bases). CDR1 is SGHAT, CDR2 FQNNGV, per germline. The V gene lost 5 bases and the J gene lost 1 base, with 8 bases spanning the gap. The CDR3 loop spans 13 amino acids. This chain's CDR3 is CASSTRVNYGYTF. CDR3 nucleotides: TGTGCCAGCAGCACCAGGGTTAACTATGGCTACACCTTC.

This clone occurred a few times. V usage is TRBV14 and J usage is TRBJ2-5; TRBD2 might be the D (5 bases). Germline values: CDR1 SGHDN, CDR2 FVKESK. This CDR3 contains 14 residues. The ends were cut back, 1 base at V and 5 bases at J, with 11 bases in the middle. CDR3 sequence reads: CASSQGTFRETQYF. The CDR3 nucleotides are TGTGCCAGCAGCCAAGGGACTTTCAGGGAGACCCAGTACTTC. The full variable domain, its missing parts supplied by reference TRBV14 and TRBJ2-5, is EAGVTQFPSHSVIEKGQTVTLRCDPISGHDNLYWYRRVMGKEIKFLLHFVKESKQDESGMPNNRFLAERTGGTYSTLKVQPAELEDSGVYFCASSQGTFRETQYFGPGTRLLVL.

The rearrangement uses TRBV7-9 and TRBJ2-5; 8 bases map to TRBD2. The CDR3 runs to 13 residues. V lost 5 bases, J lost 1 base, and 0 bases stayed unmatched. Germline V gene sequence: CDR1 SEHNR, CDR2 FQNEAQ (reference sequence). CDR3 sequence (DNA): TGTGCCAGCAGCCGGGGGGGCCAAGAGACCCAGTACTTC. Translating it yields CASSRGGQETQYF.

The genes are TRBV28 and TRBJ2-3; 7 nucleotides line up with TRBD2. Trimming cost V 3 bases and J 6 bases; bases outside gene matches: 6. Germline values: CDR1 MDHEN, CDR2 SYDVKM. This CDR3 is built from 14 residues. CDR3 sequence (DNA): TGTGCCAGCAGTTTGGGGGAGGGTGTGGATACGCAGTATTTT. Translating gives CASSLGEGVDTQYF.

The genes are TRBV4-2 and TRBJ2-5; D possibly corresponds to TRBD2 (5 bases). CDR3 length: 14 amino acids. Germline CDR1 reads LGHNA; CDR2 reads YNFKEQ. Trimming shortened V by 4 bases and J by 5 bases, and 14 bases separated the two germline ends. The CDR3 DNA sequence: TGTGCCAGCAGCCGGGAACTAGTAGGGGAGACCCAGTACTTC. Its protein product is CASSRELVGETQYF.

CDR3 in amino acids: CASSLDEGSAFF. The CDR3 DNA reads as TGTGCCAGCAGCTTAGACGAGGGTTCGGCTTTCTTT. The chain carries TRBV7-2 and TRBJ1-1; unclear D gene. There are 12 residues in the CDR3. The V and J ends lost 1 base and 11 bases respectively, with 11 bases between them. CDR1 and CDR2 (germline): SGHTA, FQGNSA.

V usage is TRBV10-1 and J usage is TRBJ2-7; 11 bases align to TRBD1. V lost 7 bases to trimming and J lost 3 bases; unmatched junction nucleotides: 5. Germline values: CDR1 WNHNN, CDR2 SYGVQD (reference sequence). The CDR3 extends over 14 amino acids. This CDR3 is CASTQDRGRYEQYF. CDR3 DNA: TGCGCCAGCACCCAGGACAGGGGGCGCTACGAGCAGTACTTC.

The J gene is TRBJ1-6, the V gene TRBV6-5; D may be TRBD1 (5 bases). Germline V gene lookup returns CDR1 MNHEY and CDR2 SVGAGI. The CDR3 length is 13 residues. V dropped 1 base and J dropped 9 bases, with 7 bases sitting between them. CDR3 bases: TGTGCCAGCAGTTACTGGGGGGGTTCACCCCTCCACTTT. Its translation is CASSYWGGSPLHF.

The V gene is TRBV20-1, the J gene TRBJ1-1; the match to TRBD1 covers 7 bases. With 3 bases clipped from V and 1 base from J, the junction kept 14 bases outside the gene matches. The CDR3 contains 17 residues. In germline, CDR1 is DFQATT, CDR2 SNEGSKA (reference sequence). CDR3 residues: CSASSGDSQNSNTEAFF. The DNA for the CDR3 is TGCAGTGCTAGTAGTGGGGACAGCCAAAATTCGAACACTGAAGCTTTCTTT.

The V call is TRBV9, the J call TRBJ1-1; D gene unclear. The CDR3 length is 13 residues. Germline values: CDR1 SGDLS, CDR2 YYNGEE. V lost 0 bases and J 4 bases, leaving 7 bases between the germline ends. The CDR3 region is CASSVEPSTEAFF. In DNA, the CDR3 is TGTGCCAGCAGCGTAGAACCGAGCACTGAAGCTTTCTTT. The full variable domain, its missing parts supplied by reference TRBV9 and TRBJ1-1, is DSGVTQTPKHLITATGQRVTLRCSPRSGDLSVYWYQQSLDQGLQFLIQYYNGEERAKGNILERFSAQQFPDLHSELNLSSLELGDSALYFCASSVEPSTEAFFGQGTRLTVV.

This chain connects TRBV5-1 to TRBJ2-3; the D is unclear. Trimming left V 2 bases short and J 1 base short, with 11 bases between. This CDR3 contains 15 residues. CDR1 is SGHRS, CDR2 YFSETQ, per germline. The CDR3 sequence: CASSLEERGTDTQYF. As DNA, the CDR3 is TGCGCCAGCAGCTTAGAGGAGCGCGGCACAGATACGCAGTATTTT.

Here the CDR3 DNA reads TGTGCCAGCAGTCCCGTATTAAGCGGGAGTGTCTACGAGCAGTACTTC. Its translation is CASSPVLSGSVYEQYF. The rearrangement joins TRBV14 to TRBJ2-5; 8 positions match TRBD2. The DNA end is a closer match to TRBJ2-7, so the J assignment may be wrong. The CDR3 runs 16 residues. CDR1 and CDR2 from the germline V gene are SGHDN and FVKESK.

CDR3 protein: CASSQDTGQNTGELFF. The CDR3 coding sequence is TGCGCCAGCAGCCAAGATACGGGACAAAACACCGGGGAGCTGTTTTTT. This sequence joins TRBV4-3 and TRBJ2-2, with D perhaps matching TRBD1 (6 bases). Trimming stripped 0 bases from V and 2 bases from J, with 10 bases between. CDR1 LGHNA and CDR2 YSLEER come from the germline V gene. The CDR3 spans 16 residues.

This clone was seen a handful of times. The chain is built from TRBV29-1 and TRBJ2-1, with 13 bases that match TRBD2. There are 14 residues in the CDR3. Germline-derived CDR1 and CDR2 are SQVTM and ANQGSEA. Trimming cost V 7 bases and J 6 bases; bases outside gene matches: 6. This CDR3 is CSGGLAGVVNEQFF. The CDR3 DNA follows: TGCAGCGGAGGACTAGCGGGAGTCGTCAATGAGCAGTTCTTC.

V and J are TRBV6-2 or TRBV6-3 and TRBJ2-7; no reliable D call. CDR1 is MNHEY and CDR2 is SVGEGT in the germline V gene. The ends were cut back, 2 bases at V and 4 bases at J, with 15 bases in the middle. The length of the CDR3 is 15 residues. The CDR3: CASSYAENLLYEQYF. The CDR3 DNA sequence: TGTGCCAGCAGTTACGCGGAAAATCTCCTATACGAGCAGTACTTC.

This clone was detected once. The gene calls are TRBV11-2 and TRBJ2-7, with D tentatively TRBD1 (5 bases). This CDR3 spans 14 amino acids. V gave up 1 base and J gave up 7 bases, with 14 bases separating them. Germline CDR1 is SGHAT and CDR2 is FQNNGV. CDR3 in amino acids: CASSLVRGSREQYF. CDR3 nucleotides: TGTGCCAGCAGCTTAGTAAGGGGTAGTCGGGAGCAGTACTTC.